This TCR beta chain was sequenced during a study of T-cell reconstitution after alpha-beta-depleted transplantation in children. Study-level findings and limits: Where alpha-beta T cells came from about two months after transplant was reportedly several hundred expanded graft clones. T cells produced anew were the main source of T-cell counts and diversity one year after transplant.

This clonotype was observed at least ten times. The antigen is unknown. A library of TCRbeta sequences, prepared with unique molecular identifiers, was generated. Each CDR3 protein gets one entry after TCRdb re-called the PCR reads with MiXCR. The repertoire has 330,000 or so distinct CDR3 sequences, over 9% of them found once; the top ten carry roughly 7.1%. This receptor was identified in a boy under two years old with acute myeloid leukemia, due to receive a stem cell transplant. The material was PBMCs, obtained before TCRalphabeta/CD19-depleted stem cell transplant.

CDR3 bases: TGCAGTGCTAGAGATCAAGTGGGACAGATTACGCAGTATTTT. It yields the protein CSARDQVGQITQYF. V gene TRBV20-1 combines with J gene TRBJ2-3; 7 bases agree with TRBD1. Germline V gene data show CDR1 as DFQATT and CDR2 as SNEGSKA (reference sequence). The V and J ends lost 0 bases and 8 bases, in that order; junction bases with no gene match: 8. There are 14 residues in the CDR3.